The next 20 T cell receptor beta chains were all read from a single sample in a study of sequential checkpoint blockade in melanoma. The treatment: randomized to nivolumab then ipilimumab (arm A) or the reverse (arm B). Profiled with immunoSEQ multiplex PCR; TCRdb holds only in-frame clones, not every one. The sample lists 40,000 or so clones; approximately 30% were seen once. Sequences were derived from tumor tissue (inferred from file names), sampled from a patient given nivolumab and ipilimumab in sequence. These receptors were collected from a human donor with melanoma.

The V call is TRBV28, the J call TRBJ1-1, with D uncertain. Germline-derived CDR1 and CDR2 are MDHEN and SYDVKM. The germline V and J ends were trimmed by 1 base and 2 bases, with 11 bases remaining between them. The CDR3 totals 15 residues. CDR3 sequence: CASSLLGRLNTEAFF. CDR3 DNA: TGTGCCAGCAGTTTATTAGGACGTCTAAACACTGAAGCTTTCTTT.

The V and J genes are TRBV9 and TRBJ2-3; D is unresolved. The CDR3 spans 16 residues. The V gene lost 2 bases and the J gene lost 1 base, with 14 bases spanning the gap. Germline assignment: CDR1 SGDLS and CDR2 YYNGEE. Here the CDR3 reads CASSVNAYGGTDTQYF. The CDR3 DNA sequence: TGTGCCAGCAGCGTTAATGCTTACGGAGGCACAGATACGCAGTATTTT.

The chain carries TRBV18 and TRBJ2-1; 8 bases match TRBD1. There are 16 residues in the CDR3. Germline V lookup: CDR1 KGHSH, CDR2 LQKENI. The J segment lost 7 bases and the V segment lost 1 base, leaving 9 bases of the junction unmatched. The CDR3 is CASSPLRQGAGNEQFF. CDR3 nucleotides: TGTGCCAGCTCACCACTTCGTCAGGGGGCCGGGAATGAGCAGTTCTTC.

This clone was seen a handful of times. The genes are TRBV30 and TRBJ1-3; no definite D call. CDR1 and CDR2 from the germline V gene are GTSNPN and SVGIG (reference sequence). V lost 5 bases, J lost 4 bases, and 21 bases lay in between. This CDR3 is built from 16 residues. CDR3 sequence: CAWGRPTTEGGNTIYF. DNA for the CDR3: TGTGCCTGGGGAAGACCGACCACCGAGGGAGGAAACACCATATATTTT.

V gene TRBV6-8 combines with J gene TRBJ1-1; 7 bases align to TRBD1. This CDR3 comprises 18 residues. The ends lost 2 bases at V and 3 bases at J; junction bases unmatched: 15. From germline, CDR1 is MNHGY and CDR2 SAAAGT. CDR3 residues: CASSYTTGEGGRDTEAFF. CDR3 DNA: TGTGCCAGCAGTTACACAACAGGGGAAGGGGGTAGGGACACTGAAGCTTTCTTT.

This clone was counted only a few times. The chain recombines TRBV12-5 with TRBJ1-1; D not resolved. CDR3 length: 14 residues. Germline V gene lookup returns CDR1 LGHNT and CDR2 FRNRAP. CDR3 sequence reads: CASRGRSRDTEAFF. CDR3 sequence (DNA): TGTGCCAGCCGGGGAAGGTCAAGGGACACTGAAGCTTTCTTT. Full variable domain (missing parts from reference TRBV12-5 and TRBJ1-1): DARVTQTPRHKVTEMGQEVTMRCQPILGHNTVFWYRQTMMQGLELLAYFRNRAPLDDSGMPKDRFSAEMPDATLATLKIQPSEPRDSAVYFCASRGRSRDTEAFFGQGTRLTVV.

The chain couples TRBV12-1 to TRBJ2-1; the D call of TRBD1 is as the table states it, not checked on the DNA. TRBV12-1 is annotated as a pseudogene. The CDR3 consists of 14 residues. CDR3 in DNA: TGTGCCAGCAGCTCCGGACAGGTGTACAATGAGCAGTTCTTC. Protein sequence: CASSSGQVYNEQFF.

For the CDR3, the DNA is TGTGCCAGCAGACAGGATAGGACCTACAATGAGCAGTTCTTC. The encoded protein is CASRQDRTYNEQFF. The chain uses TRBV6-7 and TRBJ2-1; tentative D call: TRBD1 (5 bases). TRBV6-7 is identified as an open reading frame with a role that is uncertain. The CDR3 spans 14 residues. Trimming stripped 6 bases from V and 2 bases from J, with 11 bases between.

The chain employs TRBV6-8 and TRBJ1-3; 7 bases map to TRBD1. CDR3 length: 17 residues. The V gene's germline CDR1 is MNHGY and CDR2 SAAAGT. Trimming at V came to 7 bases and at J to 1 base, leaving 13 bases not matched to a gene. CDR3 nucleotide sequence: TGTGCCAGCACTAACCCCGGGGGGGACAGATCTGGAAACACCATATATTTT. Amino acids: CASTNPGGDRSGNTIYF.

The CDR3 protein is CASRGTSRNTEAFF. CDR3 sequence (DNA): TGTGCCAGCAGGGGGACATCACGGAACACTGAAGCTTTCTTT. The J gene is TRBJ1-1, the V gene TRBV28; D perhaps matches TRBD1 (6 bases). Germline V gene data show CDR1 as MDHEN and CDR2 as SYDVKM. This CDR3 is 14 amino acids long. The V and J ends lost 6 bases and 1 base respectively, with 12 bases between them.

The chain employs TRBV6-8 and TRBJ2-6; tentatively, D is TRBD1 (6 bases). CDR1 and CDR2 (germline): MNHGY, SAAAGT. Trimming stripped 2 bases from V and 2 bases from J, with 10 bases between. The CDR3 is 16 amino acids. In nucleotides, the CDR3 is TGTGCCAGCAGTTACAATCGACAGGCTGGGGCCAACGTCCTGACTTTC. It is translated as CASSYNRQAGANVLTF.

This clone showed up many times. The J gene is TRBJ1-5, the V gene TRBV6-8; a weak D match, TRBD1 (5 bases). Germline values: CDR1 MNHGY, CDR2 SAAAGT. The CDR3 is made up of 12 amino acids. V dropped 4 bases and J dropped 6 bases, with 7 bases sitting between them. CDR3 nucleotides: TGTGCCAGCAGTTTCAGGGTTCAGCCCCAGCATTTT. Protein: CASSFRVQPQHF.

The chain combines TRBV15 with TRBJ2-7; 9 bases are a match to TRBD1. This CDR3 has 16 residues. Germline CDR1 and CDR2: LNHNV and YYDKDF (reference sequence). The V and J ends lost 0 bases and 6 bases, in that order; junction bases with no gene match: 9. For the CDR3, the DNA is TGTGCCACCAGCAGAGATCAGAGGACAGGGGTTGCCGAGCAGTACTTC. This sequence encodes CATSRDQRTGVAEQYF.

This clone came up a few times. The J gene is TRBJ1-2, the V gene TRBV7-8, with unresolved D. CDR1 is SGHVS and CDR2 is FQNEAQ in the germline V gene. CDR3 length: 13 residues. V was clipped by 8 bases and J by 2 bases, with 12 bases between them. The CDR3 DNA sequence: TGTGCCAGCCTAACCTCCCACAACTATGGCTACACCTTC. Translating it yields CASLTSHNYGYTF.

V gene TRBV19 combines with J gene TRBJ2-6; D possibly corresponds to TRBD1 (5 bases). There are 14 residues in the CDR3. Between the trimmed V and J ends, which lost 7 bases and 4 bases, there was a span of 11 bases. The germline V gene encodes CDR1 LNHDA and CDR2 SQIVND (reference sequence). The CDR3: CASTQGSGANVLTF. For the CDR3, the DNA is TGTGCCAGTACCCAGGGTTCAGGGGCCAACGTCCTGACTTTC. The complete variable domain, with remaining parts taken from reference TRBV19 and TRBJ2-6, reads DGGITQSPKYLFRKEGQNVTLSCEQNLNHDAMYWYRQDPGQGLRLIYYSQIVNDFQKGDIAEGYSVSREKKESFPLTVTSAQKNPTAFYLCASTQGSGANVLTFGAGSRLTVL.

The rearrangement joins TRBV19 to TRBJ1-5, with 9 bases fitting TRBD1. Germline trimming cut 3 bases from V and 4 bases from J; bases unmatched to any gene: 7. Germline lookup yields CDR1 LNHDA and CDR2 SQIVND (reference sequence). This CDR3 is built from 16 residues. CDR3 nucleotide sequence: TGTGCCAGTAGTATTGGTGGGACAGGGCTGAATCAGCCCCAGCATTTT. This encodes CASSIGGTGLNQPQHF.

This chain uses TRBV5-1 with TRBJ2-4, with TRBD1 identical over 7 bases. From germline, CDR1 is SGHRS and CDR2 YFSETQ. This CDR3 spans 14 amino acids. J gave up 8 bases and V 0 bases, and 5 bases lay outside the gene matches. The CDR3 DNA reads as TGCGCCAGCAGCTTGGAAGACAGGGCTGACATTCAGTACTTC. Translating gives CASSLEDRADIQYF.

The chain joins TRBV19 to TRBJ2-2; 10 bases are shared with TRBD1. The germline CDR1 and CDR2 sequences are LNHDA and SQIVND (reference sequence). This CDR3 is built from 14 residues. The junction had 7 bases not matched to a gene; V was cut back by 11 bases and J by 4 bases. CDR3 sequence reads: CASQGQGTTGELFF. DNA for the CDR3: TGTGCCTCCCAGGGACAGGGGACCACCGGGGAGCTGTTTTTT.

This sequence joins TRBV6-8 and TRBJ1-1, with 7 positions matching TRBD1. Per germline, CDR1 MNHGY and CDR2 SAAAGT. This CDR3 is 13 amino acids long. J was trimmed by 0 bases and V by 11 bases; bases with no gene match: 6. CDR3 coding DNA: TGTGCCGTGAGTAGGGGGCTGAACACTGAAGCTTTCTTT. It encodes CAVSRGLNTEAFF.

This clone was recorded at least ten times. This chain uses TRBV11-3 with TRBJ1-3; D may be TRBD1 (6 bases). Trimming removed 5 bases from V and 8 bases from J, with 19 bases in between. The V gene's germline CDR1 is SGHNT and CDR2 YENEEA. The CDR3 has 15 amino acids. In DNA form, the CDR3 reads TGTGCCAGCAGCCCTAGCAGAATACAGGGAGACACCATATATTTT. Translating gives CASSPSRIQGDTIYF.